These 6 T cell receptor beta chains were sequenced from one sample in a study of cytomegalovirus exposure and HLA in healthy donors. Primers included in the PCR were 60 Vbeta and 13 Jbeta primers. TCRdb's copy holds only in-frame clones and misses some; the assay was immunoSEQ multiplex PCR. The sample lists approximately 65,000 clones; around 68% were seen once. The sample comprised PBMCs. All receptors derive from a man aged 35-49 years in good health and CMV-seropositive.

This CDR3 reads CASRSGTGVNEQFF. The CDR3, as DNA: TGTGCCAGCAGATCCGGGACAGGGGTGAATGAGCAGTTCTTC. The gene calls are TRBV11-2 and TRBJ2-1, with 10 positions matching TRBD1. The CDR3 sequence is 14 residues long. V lost 6 bases, J lost 7 bases, and 6 bases stayed unmatched. Germline V gives CDR1 SGHAT, CDR2 FQNNGV.

The J gene is TRBJ2-7, the V gene TRBV10-3; a weak D match, TRBD1 (6 bases). The CDR3 runs to 14 residues. Trimming left V 6 bases short and J 3 bases short, with 15 bases between. Looked up from germline, CDR1 is ENHRY and CDR2 is SYGVKD. In DNA, the CDR3 is TGTGCCATCAGGCCGCAGGGGCATAGCTACGAGCAGTACTTC. This sequence encodes CAIRPQGHSYEQYF.

CDR3 DNA: TGTGCCAGCACCCTGACAGGGGACTACGAGCAGTACTTC. It is translated as CASTLTGDYEQYF. The chain couples TRBV6-1 to TRBJ2-5; TRBD1 matches at 8 bases. The J call may be faulty, since TRBJ2-7 better matches the DNA end. The CDR3 consists of 13 residues. Germline loops: CDR1 MNHNS, CDR2 SASEGT.

The chain joins TRBV7-2 to TRBJ2-2; no clear D gene. Germline CDR1 is SGHTA and CDR2 is FQGNSA. Trimming cost V 5 bases and J 4 bases, with 8 bases left between them. This CDR3 is 13 amino acids long. CDR3 bases: TGTGCCAGCAGCATCATGTTCACCGGGGAGCTGTTTTTT. This encodes CASSIMFTGELFF.

The V gene is TRBV5-4, the J gene TRBJ2-2; 12 bases are a match to TRBD2. V lost 4 bases and J lost 1; bases outside the gene matches: 2. The CDR3 is 16 residues long. CDR1 and CDR2 from the germline V gene are SGHNT and YYREEE (reference sequence). The chain's CDR3 is CASSLGLAGNTGELFF. CDR3 nucleotide sequence: TGTGCCAGCAGCCTGGGACTAGCGGGGAACACCGGGGAGCTGTTTTTT.

The chain uses TRBV30 and TRBJ1-1, with 12 bases fitting TRBD1. The CDR3 runs 14 residues. With 2 bases clipped from V and 10 bases from J, the junction kept 8 bases outside the gene matches. Germline V lookup: CDR1 GTSNPN, CDR2 SVGIG (reference sequence). This CDR3 is CAWSTGTGGFGAFF. The DNA for the CDR3 is TGTGCCTGGAGTACCGGGACAGGGGGCTTTGGAGCTTTCTTT. Complete variable domain (other parts from reference TRBV30 and TRBJ1-1): SQTIHQWPATLVQPVGSPLSLECTVEGTSNPNLYWYRQAAGRGLQLLFYSVGIGQISSEVPQNLSASRPQDRQFILSSKKLLLSDSGFYLCAWSTGTGGFGAFFGQGTRLTVV.